This TCR beta chain comes out of a study of response to subunit inactivated influenza vaccine listed by TCRdb under 2018. Regarding the research as a whole: Deep quantitative profiling of the T cell receptor repertoire was used in the study to follow responses to a trivalent subunit inactivated influenza vaccine.

Library prep was done by RT-PCR. Instrument used: Illumina HiSeq 2500. TCRdb itself trimmed the public reads at Q25 with fastp, ran MiXCR and retained productive beta chains. Rows with a matching CDR3 protein are joined into one entry that keeps the most common DNA and genes. The sample table contains hundreds of thousands of distinct CDR3 sequences; only one count was recorded for about 12% of them. 10% of the sample goes to the ten largest clones. About this clonotype: Its antigen is currently not known. No per-base quality is available; no much larger clone lies one base away.

Summary of the overall study and its limitations: It was suggested by the authors that each seasonal influenza vaccination may recruit only a limited number of new T cells.

V is shortened by 5 bases, J by 8 bases, and the region joining them spans 22 bases. There are 17 amino acids in the CDR3, from cysteine to phenylalanine inclusive. Of all the DNA, just the CDR3 is kept, 51 bases in frame from base 1. The CDR1 and CDR2 encoded by the germline V gene are MDHEN and SYDVKM. The TCR sequence derives from a man aged 45-65 years who received an inactivated influenza vaccine. Donor details come from another sample of the same person, matched by shared clones. The rearranged chain carries TRBV28 and TRBJ1-6; the D gene is possibly TRBD1, with 5 bases matching. Sequenced here: PBMCs from blood, sampled on the day of vaccination. The CDR3 reads as follows: CASSPPGRIGGYSPLHF. The sequenced DNA is TGTGCCAGCAGTCCCCCAGGACGAATCGGGGGATATTCACCCCTCCACTTT.